The entry below gives a single T cell receptor beta chain sequence along with its context. Per the original data handling: Estimation of nucleated cell counts relied on the amplification of reference gene primers. The assay was immunoSEQ multiplex PCR, and TCRdb's table has in-frame clones only and misses some. The V and J calls and the clone size are those of that table, but D and trimming were determined from the DNA. The sample shows approximately 73,000 clones, 80% to 90% of them seen only once. The entry originates in a study of blood T cell repertoires in COVID-19. Overall study context: COVID-19 samples, acute and convalescent, were from the United States, Italy and Spain. T cells, B-cell-depleted T cells, or PBMCs provided the cDNA or gDNA that served as material.

CDR3 length: 13 residues. Looked up from germline, CDR1 is KGHSH and CDR2 is LQKENI. V gave up 6 bases and J gave up 4 bases; unmatched junction bases: 4. This clonotype originated in an elderly man with acute or convalescent COVID-19. What was sequenced was peripheral blood. J is TRBJ1-1 and V is TRBV18, with 8 bases aligning to TRBD1. In nucleotides, the CDR3 is TGTGCCAGCTCCCGACAGGGGAGCACTGAAGCTTTCTTT. It yields the protein CASSRQGSTEAFF.